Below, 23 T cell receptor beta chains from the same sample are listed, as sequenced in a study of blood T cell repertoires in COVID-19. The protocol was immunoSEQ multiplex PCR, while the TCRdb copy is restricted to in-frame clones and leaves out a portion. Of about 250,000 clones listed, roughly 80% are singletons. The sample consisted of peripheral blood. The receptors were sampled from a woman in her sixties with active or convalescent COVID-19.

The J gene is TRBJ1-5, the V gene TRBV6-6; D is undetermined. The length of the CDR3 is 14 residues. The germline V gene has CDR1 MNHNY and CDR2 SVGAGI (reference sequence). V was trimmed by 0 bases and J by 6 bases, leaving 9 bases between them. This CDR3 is CASSYSADFQPQHF. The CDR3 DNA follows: TGTGCCAGCAGTTACTCGGCCGATTTTCAGCCCCAGCATTTT.

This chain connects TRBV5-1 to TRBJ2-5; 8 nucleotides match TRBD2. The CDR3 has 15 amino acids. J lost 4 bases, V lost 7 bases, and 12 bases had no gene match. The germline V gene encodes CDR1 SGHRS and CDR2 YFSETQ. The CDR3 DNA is TGCGCCAGCGGATTCGAAGGGACTAGGGGAGAGACCCAGTACTTC. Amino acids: CASGFEGTRGETQYF.

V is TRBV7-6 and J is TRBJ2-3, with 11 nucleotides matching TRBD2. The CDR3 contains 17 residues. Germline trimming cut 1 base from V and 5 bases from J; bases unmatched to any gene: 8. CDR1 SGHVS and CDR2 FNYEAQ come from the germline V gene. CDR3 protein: CASSLGSGGARGDTQYF. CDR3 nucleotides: TGTGCCAGCAGCTTAGGTAGCGGGGGGGCCCGAGGAGATACGCAGTATTTT.

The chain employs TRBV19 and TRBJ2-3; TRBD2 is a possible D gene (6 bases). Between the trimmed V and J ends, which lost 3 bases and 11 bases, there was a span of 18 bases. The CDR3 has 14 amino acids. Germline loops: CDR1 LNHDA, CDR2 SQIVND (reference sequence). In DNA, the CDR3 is TGTGCCAGTAGTATCGGGACTCTGGGATCCTTGCAGTATTTT. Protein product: CASSIGTLGSLQYF.

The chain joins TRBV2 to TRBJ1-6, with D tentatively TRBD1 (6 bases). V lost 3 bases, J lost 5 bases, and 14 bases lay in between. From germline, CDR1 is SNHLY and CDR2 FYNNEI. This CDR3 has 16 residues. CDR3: CASSDRRQDDNSPLHF. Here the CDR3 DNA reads TGTGCCAGCAGTGACAGGCGACAGGATGATAATTCACCCCTCCACTTT.

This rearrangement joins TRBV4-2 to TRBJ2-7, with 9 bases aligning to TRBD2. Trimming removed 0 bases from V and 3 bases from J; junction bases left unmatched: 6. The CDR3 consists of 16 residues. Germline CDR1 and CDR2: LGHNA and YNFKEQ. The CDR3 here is CASSQEGSSGVYEQYV. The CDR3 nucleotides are TGTGCCAGCAGCCAAGAAGGGTCTAGCGGGGTCTACGAGCAGTACGTC.

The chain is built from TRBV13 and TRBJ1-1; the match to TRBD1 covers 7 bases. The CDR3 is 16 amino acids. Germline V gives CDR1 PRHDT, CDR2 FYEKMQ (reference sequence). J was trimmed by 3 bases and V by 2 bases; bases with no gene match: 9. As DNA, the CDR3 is TGTGCCAGCAGCTTAAACCACAGGGGAAGTTACACTGAAGCTTTCTTT. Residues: CASSLNHRGSYTEAFF.

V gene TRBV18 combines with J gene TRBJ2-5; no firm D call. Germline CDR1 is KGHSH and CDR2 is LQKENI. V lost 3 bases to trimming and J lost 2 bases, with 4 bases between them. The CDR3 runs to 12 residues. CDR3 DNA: TGTGCCAGCTCACCCCCTCAAGAGACCCAGTACTTC. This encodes CASSPPQETQYF.

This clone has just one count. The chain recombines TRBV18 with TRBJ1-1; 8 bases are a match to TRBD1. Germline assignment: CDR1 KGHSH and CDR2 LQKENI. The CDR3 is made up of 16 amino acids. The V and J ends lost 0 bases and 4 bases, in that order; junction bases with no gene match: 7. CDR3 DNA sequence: TGTGCCAGCTCACCACCCGACAGGGGTCGGGTCACTGAAGCTTTCTTT. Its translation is CASSPPDRGRVTEAFF.

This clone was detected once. The CDR3 bases are TGTGCCAGCGGGAGGGAAGCTTTCTTT. This gives the protein CASGREAFF. The chain links TRBV28 to TRBJ1-1; D is ambiguous. The ends were cut back, 8 bases at V and 8 bases at J, with 6 bases in the middle. The CDR3 length is 9 residues. Looked up from germline, CDR1 is MDHEN and CDR2 is SYDVKM.

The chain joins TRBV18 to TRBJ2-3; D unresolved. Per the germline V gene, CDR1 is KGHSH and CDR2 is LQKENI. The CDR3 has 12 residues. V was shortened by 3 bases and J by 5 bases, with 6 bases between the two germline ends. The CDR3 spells CASSPSRDTQYF. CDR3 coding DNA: TGTGCCAGCTCACCGTCCCGAGATACGCAGTATTTT.

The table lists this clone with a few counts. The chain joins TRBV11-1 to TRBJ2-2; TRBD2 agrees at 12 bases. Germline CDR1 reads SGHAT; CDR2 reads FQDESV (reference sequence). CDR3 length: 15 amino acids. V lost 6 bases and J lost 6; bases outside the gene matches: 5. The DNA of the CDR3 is TGTGCCAGCAGTCCTAGACTAGCGGGAGCCGGGGAGCTGTTTTTT. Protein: CASSPRLAGAGELFF.

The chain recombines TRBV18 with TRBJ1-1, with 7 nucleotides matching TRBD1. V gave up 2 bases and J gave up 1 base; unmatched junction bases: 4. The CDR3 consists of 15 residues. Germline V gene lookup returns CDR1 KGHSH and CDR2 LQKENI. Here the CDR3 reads CASSPMGQPNTEAFF. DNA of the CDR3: TGTGCCAGCTCACCAATGGGACAGCCGAACACTGAAGCTTTCTTT.

The CDR3 protein is CASNGYSTDTQYF. CDR3 DNA: TGTGCCAGCAACGGTTATTCCACAGATACGCAGTATTTT. V gene TRBV5-8 combines with J gene TRBJ2-3, with D unresolved. CDR1 and CDR2 (germline): SGHTS, YDEGEE. Trimming stripped 6 bases from V and 2 bases from J, with 10 bases between. The CDR3 contains 13 residues.

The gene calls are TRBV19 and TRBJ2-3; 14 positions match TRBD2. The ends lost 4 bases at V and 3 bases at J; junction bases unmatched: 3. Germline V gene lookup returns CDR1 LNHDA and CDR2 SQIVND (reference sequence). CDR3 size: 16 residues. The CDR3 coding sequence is TGTGCCAGTAGTAAGACTAGCGGGAGGGCGACAGATACGCAGTATTTT. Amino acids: CASSKTSGRATDTQYF.

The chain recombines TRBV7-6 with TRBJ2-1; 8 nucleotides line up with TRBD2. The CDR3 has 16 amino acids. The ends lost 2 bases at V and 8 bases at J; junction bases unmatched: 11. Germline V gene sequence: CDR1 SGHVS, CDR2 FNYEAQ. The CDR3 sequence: CASSLLGTSVMDEQFF. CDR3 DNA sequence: TGTGCCAGCAGCTTACTCGGGACTAGTGTAATGGATGAGCAGTTCTTC. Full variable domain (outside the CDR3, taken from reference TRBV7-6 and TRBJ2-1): GAGVSQSPRYKVTKRGQDVALRCDPISGHVSLYWYRQALGQGPEFLTYFNYEAQQDKSGLPNDRFSAERPEGSISTLTIQRTEQRDSAMYRCASSLLGTSVMDEQFFGPGTRLTVL.

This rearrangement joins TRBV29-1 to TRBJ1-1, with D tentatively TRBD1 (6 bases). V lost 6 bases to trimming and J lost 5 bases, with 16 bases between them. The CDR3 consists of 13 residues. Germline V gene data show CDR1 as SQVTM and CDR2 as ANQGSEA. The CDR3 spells CSVARQAATEAFF. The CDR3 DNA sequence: TGCAGCGTGGCTAGACAGGCCGCGACTGAAGCTTTCTTT.

CDR3 sequence reads: CASSPGGAQETQYF. CDR3 sequence (DNA): TGTGCCAGCAGTCCGGGCGGGGCACAAGAGACCCAGTACTTC. The chain combines TRBV7-3 with TRBJ2-5; D is possibly TRBD2 (6 bases). The CDR3 spans 14 residues. The V and J ends lost 6 bases and 2 bases respectively, with 13 bases between them. Germline lookup yields CDR1 SGHTA and CDR2 FQGTGA.

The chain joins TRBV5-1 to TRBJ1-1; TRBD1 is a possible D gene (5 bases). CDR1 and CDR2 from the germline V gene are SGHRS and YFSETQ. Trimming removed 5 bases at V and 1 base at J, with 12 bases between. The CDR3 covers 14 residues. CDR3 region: CASRGGAGNTEAFF. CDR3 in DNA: TGCGCCAGCAGGGGAGGGGCCGGGAACACTGAAGCTTTCTTT.

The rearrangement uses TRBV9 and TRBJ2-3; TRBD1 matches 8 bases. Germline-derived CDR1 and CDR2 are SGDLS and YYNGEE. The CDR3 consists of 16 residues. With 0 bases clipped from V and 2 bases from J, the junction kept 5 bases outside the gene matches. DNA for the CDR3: TGTGCCAGCAGCGTAGGGACAGGGTACCCCACAGATACGCAGTATTTT. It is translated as CASSVGTGYPTDTQYF. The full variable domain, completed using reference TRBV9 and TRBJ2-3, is DSGVTQTPKHLITATGQRVTLRCSPRSGDLSVYWYQQSLDQGLQFLIQYYNGEERAKGNILERFSAQQFPDLHSELNLSSLELGDSALYFCASSVGTGYPTDTQYFGPGTRLTVL.

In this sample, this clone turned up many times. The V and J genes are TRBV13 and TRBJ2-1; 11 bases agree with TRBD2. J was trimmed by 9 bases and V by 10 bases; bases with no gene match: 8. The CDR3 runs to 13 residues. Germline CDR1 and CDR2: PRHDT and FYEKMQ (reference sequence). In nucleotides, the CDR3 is TGTGCCACCTCACTAGCGGGGGAAGGTGAGCAGTTCTTC. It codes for CATSLAGEGEQFF. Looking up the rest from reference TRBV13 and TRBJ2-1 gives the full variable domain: AAGVIQSPRHLIKEKRETATLKCYPIPRHDTVYWYQQGPGQDPQFLISFYEKMQSDKGSIPDRFSAQQFSDYHSELNMSSLELGDSALYFCATSLAGEGEQFFGPGTRLTVL.

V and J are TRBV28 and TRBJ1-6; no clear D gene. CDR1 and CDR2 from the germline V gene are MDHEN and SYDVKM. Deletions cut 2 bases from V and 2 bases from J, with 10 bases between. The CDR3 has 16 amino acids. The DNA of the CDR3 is TGTGCCAGCAGTTTAAGCCCCTCTGCCTATAATTCACCCCTCCACTTT. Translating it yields CASSLSPSAYNSPLHF.

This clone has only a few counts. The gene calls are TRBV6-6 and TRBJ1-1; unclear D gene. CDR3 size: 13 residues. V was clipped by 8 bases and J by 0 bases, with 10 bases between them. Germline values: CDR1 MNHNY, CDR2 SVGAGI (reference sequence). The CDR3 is CASDGEMNTEAFF. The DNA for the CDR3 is TGTGCCAGCGACGGGGAGATGAACACTGAAGCTTTCTTT.